This passage covers 21 T cell receptor beta chains from one sample sequenced in a study of T cells expressing NK-cell markers. No DNA is given; TCRdb re-called the 5' RACE reads and lists each CDR3 protein once. The sample holds around 140,000 distinct CDR3 sequences. Sequencing was performed on blood T cells: a sorted CD56 or NKG2C T cell subset, CD4+ or CD8+ T cells, or bulk PBMC T cells (not recorded which). These receptors all come from a man aged 18 to 35 in good health.

This chain uses TRBV5-1 with TRBJ2-1; TCRdb picks TRBD2, but there is no DNA to check that call. The CDR3 runs to 15 residues. CDR1 and CDR2 from the germline V gene are SGHRS and YFSETQ. The CDR3 here is CASTSGTSAYNEQFF.

The rearrangement uses TRBV7-9 and TRBJ1-1. Germline CDR1 reads SEHNR; CDR2 reads FQNEAQ (reference sequence). The CDR3 extends over 11 amino acids. The CDR3 loop reads CASSLQPEAFF.

The chain couples TRBV6-2 or TRBV6-3 to TRBJ2-7; absent DNA, TCRdb's TRBD1 call cannot be checked. The germline V gene has CDR1 MNHEY and CDR2 SVGEGT. The CDR3 is made up of 13 amino acids. The CDR3: CAISGGESAEQYF.

This chain joins TRBV11-2 and TRBJ2-1; no DNA is available, so the TRBD2 call from TCRdb remains unchecked. The length of the CDR3 is 16 residues. CDR1 SGHAT and CDR2 FQNNGV come from the germline V gene. This CDR3 reads CASSLEKREAYNEQFF.

This sequence joins TRBV29-1 and TRBJ2-5; TCRdb's D call, TRBD1, is unchecked because there is no DNA. Germline values: CDR1 SQVTM, CDR2 ANQGSEA. This CDR3 has 14 residues. The CDR3 loop is CSVYGTELQETQYF.

This rearrangement joins TRBV13 to TRBJ1-5. CDR1 and CDR2 from the germline V gene are PRHDT and FYEKMQ (reference sequence). The CDR3 contains 14 residues. The CDR3 is CASSLGYSNQPQHF.

The CDR3 region is CAWSGTGTSGNTIYF. The J gene is TRBJ1-3, the V gene TRBV30; TCRdb outputs TRBD1, but without DNA this stays unchecked. CDR1 is GTSNPN, CDR2 SVGIG, per germline (reference sequence). The CDR3 is 15 residues long.

V and J are TRBV19 and TRBJ2-1; the TCRdb D gene call, TRBD1, has no DNA to confirm it. Germline assignment: CDR1 LNHDA and CDR2 SQIVND (reference sequence). CDR3 size: 15 residues. CDR3 region: CASSPRQGWFNEQFF.

This chain links TRBV20-1 with TRBJ2-7; TCRdb gives TRBD1 as the D gene, but with no DNA this cannot be confirmed. Germline loops: CDR1 DFQATT, CDR2 SNEGSKA (reference sequence). The CDR3 loop spans 13 amino acids. The CDR3 sequence is CSAVPTDSYEQYF.

The chain combines TRBV12-3 or TRBV12-4 with TRBJ2-3. The length of the CDR3 is 14 residues. The CDR3 sequence: CASSLAGVADTQYF.

The chain uses TRBV7-8 and TRBJ2-3; TCRdb's assignment of TRBD2 cannot be checked, as there is no DNA. Per the germline V gene, CDR1 is SGHVS and CDR2 is FQNEAQ. The CDR3 runs 16 residues. The CDR3 spells CASRHTSGASTDTQYF.

The rearrangement links TRBV27 to TRBJ2-1; absent DNA, TCRdb's TRBD1 call cannot be checked. The CDR3 consists of 16 residues. Germline CDR1 is MNHEY and CDR2 is SMNVEV (reference sequence). The CDR3 protein is CASSLLTPEGHNEQFF.

V is TRBV28 and J is TRBJ2-7; TCRdb picks TRBD2, but there is no DNA to check that call. Germline V CDR1 and CDR2: MDHEN, SYDVKM. CDR3 length: 13 residues. This chain's CDR3 is CASSRARANEQYF.

This chain's CDR3 is CASSQVLGDEQFF. V and J are TRBV4-1 and TRBJ2-1. This CDR3 comprises 13 residues. Germline loops: CDR1 MGHRA, CDR2 YSYEKL.

V and J are TRBV4-1 and TRBJ2-2; TCRdb's D call, TRBD2, is unchecked because there is no DNA. From germline, CDR1 is MGHRA and CDR2 YSYEKL. The CDR3 runs to 15 residues. The CDR3 is CASHQGGLLTGELFF.

The chain has TRBV4-1 and TRBJ2-1; the TCRdb D gene call, TRBD2, has no DNA to confirm it. Germline-derived CDR1 and CDR2 are MGHRA and YSYEKL. CDR3 length: 18 residues. CDR3 amino acids: CASSQALAGGPGGNEQFF.

The chain carries TRBV2 and TRBJ1-1; TCRdb names TRBD1, which stays unverified in the absence of DNA. The CDR3 extends over 14 amino acids. The germline V gene encodes CDR1 SNHLY and CDR2 FYNNEI. This CDR3 is CASSTGTLNTEAFF.

The chain is built from TRBV19 and TRBJ2-2. Germline CDR1 is LNHDA and CDR2 is SQIVND (reference sequence). The CDR3 has 14 residues. CDR3 in amino acids: CASSIDAMGEELFF.

V is TRBV19 and J is TRBJ1-1. Looked up from germline, CDR1 is LNHDA and CDR2 is SQIVND (reference sequence). The CDR3 has 20 amino acids. The CDR3 spells CASSMYYNFGGGIMNTEAFF.

The chain joins TRBV7-9 to TRBJ2-7; TCRdb outputs TRBD2, but without DNA this stays unchecked. The germline gives CDR1 SEHNR, CDR2 FQNEAQ (reference sequence). The CDR3 runs 16 residues. CDR3 protein: CASSLTSGLSSYEQYF.

The chain uses TRBV12-3 or TRBV12-4 and TRBJ2-1; the TRBD2 assignment by TCRdb is unverifiable without DNA. This CDR3 contains 16 residues. The CDR3 loop is CASRILGGMPPNEQFF.